This TCR beta chain originates from a study of blood T cells in healthy people across ages. Study-level results: Long-lived and aged donors differed, with more naive CD4+ cells and higher diversity in the long-lived. Roughly linearly, TCR beta diversity per million T cells fell as age increased. Estimates based on one million T cells were treated as lower bounds.

Through a sample-barcoded 5' primer and a J-beta primer mix, a second PCR was run for roughly 6 to 12 cycles. Each cDNA molecule was tagged by a template-switch adaptor with 12 random nucleotides. TCRdb fed the 5' RACE reads into MiXCR, producing one record per CDR3 protein. The sample yields roughly 900,000 distinct CDR3 sequences, 29% seen once. V lost 8 bases, J lost 2 bases, and 13 bases lay in between. Germline V lookup: CDR1 MDHEN, CDR2 SYDVKM. The CDR3 has 15 amino acids. Worth noting for this clonotype: The antigen remains undetermined.

The chain couples TRBV28 to TRBJ2-6; possibly TRBD1 for D (5 bases). The sequenced sample consisted of blood. The receptor comes from a woman older than 75 in good health. As DNA, the CDR3 is TGTGCCAGCCAAGTCCAGGGCCCTGGGGCCAACGTCCTGACTTTC. Translation gives CASQVQGPGANVLTF.